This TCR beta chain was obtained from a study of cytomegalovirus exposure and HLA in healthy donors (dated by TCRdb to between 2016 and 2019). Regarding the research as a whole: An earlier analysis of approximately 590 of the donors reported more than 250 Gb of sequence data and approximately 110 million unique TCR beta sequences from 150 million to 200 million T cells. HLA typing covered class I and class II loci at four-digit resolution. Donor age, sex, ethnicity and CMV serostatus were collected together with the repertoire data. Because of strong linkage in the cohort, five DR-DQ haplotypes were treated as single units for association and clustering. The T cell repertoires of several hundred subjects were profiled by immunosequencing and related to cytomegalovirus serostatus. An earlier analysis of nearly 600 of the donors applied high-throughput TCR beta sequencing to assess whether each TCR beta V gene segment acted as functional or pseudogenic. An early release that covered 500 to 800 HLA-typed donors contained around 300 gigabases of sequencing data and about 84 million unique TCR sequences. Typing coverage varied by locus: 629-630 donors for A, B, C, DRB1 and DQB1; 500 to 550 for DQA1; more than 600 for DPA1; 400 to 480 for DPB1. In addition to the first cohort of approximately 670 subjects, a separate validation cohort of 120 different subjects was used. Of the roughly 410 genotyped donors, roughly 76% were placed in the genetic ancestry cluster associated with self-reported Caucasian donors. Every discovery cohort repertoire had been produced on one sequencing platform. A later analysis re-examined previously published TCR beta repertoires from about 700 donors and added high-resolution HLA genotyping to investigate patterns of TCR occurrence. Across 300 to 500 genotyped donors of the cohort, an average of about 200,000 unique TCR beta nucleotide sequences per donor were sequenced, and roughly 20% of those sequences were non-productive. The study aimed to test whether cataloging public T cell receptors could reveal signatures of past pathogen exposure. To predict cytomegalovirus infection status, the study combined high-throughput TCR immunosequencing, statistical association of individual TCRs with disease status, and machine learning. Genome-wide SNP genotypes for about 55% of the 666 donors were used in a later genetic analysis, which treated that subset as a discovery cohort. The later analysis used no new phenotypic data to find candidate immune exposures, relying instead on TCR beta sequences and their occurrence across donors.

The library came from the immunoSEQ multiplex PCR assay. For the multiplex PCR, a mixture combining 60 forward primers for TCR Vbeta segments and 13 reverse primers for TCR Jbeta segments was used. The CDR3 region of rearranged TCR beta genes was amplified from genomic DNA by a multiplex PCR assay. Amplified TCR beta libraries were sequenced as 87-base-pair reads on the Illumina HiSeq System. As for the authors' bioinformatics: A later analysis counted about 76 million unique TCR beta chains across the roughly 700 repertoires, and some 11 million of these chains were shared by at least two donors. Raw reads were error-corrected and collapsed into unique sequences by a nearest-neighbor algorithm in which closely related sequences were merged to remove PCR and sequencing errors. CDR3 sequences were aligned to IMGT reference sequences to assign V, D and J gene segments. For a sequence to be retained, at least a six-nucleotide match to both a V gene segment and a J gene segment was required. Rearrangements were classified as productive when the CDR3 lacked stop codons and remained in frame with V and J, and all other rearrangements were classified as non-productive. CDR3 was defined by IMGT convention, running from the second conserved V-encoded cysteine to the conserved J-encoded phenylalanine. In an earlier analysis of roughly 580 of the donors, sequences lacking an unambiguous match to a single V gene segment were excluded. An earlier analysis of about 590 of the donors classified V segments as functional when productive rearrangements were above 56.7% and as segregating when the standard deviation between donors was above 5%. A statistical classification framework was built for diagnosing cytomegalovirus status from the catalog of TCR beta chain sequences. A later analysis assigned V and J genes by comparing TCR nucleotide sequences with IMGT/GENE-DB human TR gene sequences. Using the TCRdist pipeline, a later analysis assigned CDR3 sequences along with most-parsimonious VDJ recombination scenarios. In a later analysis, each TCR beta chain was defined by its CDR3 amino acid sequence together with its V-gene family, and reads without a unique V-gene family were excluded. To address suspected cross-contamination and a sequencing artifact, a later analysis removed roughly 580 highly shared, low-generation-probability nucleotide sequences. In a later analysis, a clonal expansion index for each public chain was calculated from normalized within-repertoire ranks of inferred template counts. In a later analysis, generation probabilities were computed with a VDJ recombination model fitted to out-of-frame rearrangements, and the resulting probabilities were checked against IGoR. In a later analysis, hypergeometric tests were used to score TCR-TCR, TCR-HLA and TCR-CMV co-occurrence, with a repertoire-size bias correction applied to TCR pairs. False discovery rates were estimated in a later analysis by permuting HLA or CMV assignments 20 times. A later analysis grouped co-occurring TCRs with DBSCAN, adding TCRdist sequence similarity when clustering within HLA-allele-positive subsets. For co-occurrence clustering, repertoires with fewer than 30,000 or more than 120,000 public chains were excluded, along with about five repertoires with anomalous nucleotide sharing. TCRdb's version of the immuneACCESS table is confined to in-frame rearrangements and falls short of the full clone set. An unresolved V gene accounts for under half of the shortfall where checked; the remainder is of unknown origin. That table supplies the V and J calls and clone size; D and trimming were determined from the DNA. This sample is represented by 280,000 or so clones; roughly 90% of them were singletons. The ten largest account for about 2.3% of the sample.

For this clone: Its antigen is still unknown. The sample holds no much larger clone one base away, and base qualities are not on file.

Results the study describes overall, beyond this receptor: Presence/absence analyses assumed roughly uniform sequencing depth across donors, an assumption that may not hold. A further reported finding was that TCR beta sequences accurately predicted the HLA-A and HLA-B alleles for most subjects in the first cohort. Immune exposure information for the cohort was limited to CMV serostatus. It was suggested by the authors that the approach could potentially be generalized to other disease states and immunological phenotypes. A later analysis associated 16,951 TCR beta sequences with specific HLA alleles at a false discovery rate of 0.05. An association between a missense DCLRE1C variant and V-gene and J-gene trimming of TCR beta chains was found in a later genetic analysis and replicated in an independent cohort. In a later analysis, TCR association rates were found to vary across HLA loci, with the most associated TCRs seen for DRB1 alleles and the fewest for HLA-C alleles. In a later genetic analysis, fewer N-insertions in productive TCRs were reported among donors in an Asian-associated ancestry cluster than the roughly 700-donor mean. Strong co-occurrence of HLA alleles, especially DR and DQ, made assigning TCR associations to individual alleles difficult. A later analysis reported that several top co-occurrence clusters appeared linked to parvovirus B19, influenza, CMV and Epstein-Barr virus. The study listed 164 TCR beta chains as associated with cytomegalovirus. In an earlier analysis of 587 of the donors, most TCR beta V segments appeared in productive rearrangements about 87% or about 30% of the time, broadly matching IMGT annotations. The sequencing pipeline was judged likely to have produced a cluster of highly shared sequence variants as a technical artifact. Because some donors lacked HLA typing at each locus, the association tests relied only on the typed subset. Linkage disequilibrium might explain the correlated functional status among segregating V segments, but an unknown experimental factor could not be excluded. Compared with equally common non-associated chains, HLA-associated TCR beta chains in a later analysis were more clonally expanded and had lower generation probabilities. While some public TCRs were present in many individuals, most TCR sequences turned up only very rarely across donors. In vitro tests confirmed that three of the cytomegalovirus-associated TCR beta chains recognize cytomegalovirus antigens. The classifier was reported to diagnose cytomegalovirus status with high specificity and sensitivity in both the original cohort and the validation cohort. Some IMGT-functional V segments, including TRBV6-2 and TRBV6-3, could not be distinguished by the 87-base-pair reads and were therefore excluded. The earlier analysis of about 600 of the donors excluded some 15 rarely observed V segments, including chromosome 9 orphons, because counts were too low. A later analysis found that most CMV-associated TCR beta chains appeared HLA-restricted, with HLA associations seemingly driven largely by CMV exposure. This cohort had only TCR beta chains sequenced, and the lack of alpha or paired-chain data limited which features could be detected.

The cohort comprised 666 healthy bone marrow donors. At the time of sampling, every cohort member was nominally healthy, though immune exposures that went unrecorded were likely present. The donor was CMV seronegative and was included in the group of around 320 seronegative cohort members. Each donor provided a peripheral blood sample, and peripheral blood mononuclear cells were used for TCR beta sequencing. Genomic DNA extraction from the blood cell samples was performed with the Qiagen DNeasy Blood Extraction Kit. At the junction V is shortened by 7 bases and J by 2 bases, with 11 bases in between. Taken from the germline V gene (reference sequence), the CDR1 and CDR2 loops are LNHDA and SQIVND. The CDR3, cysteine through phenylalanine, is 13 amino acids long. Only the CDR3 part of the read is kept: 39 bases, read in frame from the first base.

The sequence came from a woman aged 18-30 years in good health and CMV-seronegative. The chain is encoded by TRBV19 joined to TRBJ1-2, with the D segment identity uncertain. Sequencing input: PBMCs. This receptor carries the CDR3 CASKETPNYGYTF. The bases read TGTGCCAGTAAAGAGACACCAAACTATGGCTACACCTTC.